This TCR beta chain was sequenced in a study of response to subunit inactivated influenza vaccine. Study outcomes and limitations: Each seasonal influenza vaccination, the authors suggested, recruits few new T cells.

There are a few counts of this clonotype. Its antigen is currently unknown. The CDR3 has 12 amino acids. Trimming at V came to 2 bases and at J to 5 bases, leaving 3 bases not matched to a gene. CDR1 SQVTM and CDR2 ANQGSEA come from the germline V gene. MiXCR, applied by TCRdb to the RT-PCR reads, yields one record per CDR3 protein. The sample holds hundreds of thousands of distinct CDR3 sequences, about a sixth seen once. V gene TRBV29-1 combines with J gene TRBJ2-7; 7 nucleotides agree with TRBD1. This receptor was obtained from a man in his forties or fifties who received an inactivated influenza vaccine. The sequencing here drew on PBMCs from blood, taken 11 to 12 days after vaccination. CDR3 loop: CSVEQGENEQYF. The CDR3 DNA is TGCAGCGTTGAACAGGGGGAAAACGAGCAGTACTTC.